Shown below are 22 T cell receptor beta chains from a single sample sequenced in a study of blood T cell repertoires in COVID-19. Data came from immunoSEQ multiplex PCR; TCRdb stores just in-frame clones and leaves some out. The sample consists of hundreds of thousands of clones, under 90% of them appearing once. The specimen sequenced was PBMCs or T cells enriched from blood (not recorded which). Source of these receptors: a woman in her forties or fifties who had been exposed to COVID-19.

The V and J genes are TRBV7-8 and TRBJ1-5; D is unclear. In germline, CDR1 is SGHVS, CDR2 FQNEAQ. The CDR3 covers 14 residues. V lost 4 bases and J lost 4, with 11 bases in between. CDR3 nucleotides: TGTGCCAGCAGCTCCCCGCACCTAAATCAGCCCCAGCATTTT. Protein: CASSSPHLNQPQHF.

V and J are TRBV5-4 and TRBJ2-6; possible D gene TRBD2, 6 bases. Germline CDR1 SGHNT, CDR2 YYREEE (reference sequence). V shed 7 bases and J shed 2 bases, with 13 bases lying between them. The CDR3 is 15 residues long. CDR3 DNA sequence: TGTGCCAGCGGCCCCAGGGAGGCTGGGGCCAACGTCCTGACTTTC. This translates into CASGPREAGANVLTF.

For the CDR3, the DNA is TGTGCCAGCAGCTTAGGGGTGGATCGCGGTGAGCAGTTCTTC. Amino acids: CASSLGVDRGEQFF. The chain joins TRBV7-8 to TRBJ2-1; D is unclear. The V end lost 1 base, the J end lost 9 bases, and 13 bases lay between the germline ends. Germline V gene data show CDR1 as SGHVS and CDR2 as FQNEAQ. The CDR3 runs to 14 residues.

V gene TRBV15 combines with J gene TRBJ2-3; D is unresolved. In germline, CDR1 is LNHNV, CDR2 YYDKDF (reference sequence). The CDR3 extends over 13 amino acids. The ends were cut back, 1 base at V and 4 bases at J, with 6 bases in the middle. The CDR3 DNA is TGTGCCACCAGCAGAGTGCGGCCAGATACGCAGTATTTT. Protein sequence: CATSRVRPDTQYF.

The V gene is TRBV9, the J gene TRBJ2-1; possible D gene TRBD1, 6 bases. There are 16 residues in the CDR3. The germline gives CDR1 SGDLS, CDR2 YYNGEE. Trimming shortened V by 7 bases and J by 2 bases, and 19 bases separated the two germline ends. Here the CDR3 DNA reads TGTGCCAGCCACCCCGAGTGGGGGCGACCCTACAATGAGCAGTTCTTC. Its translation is CASHPEWGRPYNEQFF. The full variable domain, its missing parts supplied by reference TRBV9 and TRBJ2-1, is DSGVTQTPKHLITATGQRVTLRCSPRSGDLSVYWYQQSLDQGLQFLIQYYNGEERAKGNILERFSAQQFPDLHSELNLSSLELGDSALYFCASHPEWGRPYNEQFFGPGTRLTVL.

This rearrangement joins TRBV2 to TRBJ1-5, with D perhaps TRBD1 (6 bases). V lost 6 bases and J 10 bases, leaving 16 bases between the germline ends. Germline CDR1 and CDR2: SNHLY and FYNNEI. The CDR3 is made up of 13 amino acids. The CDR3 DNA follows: TGTGCCAGCAGCATACAACGCAGGGGTCCCCAGCATTTT. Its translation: CASSIQRRGPQHF.

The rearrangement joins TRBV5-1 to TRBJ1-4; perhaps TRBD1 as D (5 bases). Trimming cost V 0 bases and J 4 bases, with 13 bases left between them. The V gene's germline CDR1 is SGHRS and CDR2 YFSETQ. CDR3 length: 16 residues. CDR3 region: CASSLAPTGYNEKLFF. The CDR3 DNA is TGCGCCAGCAGCTTGGCGCCAACAGGATATAATGAAAAACTGTTTTTT.

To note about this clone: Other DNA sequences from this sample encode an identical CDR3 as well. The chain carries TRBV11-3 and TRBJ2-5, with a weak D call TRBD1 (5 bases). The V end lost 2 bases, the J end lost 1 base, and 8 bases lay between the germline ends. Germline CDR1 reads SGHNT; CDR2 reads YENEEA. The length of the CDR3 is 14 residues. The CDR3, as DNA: TGTGCCAGCAGCTTACCAGGGATCCAAGAGACCCAGTACTTC. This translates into CASSLPGIQETQYF.

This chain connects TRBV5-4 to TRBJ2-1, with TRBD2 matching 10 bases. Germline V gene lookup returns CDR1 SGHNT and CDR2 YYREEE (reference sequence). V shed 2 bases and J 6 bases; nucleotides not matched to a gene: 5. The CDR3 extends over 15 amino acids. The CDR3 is CASSFPSGGINEQFF. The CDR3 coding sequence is TGTGCCAGCAGCTTTCCTAGCGGGGGAATCAATGAGCAGTTCTTC.

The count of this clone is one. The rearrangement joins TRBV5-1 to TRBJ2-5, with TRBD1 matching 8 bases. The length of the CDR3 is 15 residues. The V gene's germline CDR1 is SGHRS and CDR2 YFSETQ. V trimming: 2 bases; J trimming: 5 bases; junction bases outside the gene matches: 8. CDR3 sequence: CASSFQGAVRETQYF. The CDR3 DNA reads TGCGCCAGCAGCTTTCAGGGGGCGGTACGTGAGACCCAGTACTTC.

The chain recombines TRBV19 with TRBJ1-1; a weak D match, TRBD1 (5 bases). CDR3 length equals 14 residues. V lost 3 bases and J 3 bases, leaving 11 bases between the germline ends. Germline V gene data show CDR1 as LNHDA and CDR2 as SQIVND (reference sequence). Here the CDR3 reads CASSITGGDTEAFF. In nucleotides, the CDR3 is TGTGCCAGTAGTATCACCGGGGGTGACACTGAAGCTTTCTTT.

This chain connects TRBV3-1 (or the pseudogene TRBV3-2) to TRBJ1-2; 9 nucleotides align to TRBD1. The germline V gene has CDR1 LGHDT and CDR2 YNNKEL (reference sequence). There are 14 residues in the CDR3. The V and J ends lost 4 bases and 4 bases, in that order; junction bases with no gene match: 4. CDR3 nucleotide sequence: TGTGCCAGCAGCCCTACAGGGGGCGGCTATGGCTACACCTTC. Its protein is CASSPTGGGYGYTF.

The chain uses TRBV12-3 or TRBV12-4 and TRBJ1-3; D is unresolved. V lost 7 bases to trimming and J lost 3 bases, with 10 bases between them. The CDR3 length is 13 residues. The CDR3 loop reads CASIEFDGNTIYF. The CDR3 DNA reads TGTGCCAGCATCGAGTTCGATGGAAACACCATATATTTT.

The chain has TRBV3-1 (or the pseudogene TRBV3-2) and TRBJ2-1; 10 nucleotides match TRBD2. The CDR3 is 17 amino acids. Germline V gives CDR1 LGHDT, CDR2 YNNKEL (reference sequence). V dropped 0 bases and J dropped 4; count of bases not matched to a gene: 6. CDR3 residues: CASSQDASGGAYNEQFF. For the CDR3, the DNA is TGTGCCAGCAGCCAAGATGCAAGCGGGGGGGCTTACAATGAGCAGTTCTTC.

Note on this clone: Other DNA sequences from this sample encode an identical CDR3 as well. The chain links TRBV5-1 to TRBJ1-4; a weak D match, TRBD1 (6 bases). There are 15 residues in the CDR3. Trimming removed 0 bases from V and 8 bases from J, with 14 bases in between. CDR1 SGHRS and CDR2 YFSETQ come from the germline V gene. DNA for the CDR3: TGCGCCAGCAGCTTGGGCCCAGGGGTTCAAGAAAAACTGTTTTTT. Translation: CASSLGPGVQEKLFF.

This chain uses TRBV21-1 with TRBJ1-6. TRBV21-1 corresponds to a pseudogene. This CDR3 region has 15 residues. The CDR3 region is CASSKGGDEGSPLHF. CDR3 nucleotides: TGTGCCAGCAGCAAAGGGGGGGATGAGGGTTCACCCCTCCACTTT.

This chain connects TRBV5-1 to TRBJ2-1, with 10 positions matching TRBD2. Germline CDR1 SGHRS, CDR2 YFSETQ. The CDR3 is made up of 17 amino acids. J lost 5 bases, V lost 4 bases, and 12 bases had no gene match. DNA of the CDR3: TGCGCCAGCAGCCCCTGGGCAGCGGGGGGGCGAGACAATGAGCAGTTCTTC. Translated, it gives CASSPWAAGGRDNEQFF.

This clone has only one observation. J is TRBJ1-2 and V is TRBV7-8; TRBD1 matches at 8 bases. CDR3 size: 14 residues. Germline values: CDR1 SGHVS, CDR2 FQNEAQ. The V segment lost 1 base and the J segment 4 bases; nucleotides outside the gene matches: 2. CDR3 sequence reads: CASSLEGQGYGYTF. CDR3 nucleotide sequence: TGTGCCAGCAGCTTAGAAGGACAGGGCTATGGCTACACCTTC.

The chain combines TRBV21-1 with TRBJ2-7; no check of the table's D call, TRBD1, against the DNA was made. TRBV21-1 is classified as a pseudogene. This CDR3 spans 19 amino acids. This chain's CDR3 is CASSKEPPPRGPKAYEQYF. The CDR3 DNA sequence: TGTGCCAGCAGCAAAGAGCCCCCTCCCAGGGGCCCCAAGGCCTACGAGCAGTACTTC.

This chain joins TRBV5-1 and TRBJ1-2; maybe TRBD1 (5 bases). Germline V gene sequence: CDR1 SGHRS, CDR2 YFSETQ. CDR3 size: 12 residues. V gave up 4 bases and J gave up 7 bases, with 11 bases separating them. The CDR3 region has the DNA TGCGCCAGCAGCCAACGGGGGGTTGGCTACACCTTC. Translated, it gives CASSQRGVGYTF.

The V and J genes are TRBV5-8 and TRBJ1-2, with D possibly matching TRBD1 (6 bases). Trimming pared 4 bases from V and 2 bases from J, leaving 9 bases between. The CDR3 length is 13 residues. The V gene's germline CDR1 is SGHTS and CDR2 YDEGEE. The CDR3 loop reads CASSPDRNYGYTF. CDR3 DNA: TGTGCCAGCAGCCCCGACAGGAACTATGGCTACACCTTC. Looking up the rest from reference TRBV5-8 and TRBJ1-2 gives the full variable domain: EAGVTQSPTHLIKTRGQQATLRCSPISGHTSVYWYQQALGLGLQFLLWYDEGEERNRGNFPPRFSGRQFPNYSSELNVNALELEDSALYLCASSPDRNYGYTFGSGTRLTVV.

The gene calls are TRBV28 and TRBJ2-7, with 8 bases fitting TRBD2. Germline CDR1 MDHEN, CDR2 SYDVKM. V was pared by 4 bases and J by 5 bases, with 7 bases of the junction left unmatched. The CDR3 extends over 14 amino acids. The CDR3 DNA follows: TGTGCCAGCAGTTCACCGGGACTAGAGAACGAGCAGTACTTC. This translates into CASSSPGLENEQYF. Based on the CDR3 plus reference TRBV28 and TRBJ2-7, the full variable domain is DVKVTQSSRYLVKRTGEKVFLECVQDMDHENMFWYRQDPGLGLRLIYFSYDVKMKEKGDIPEGYSVSREKKERFSLILESASTNQTSMYLCASSSPGLENEQYFGPGTRLTVT.